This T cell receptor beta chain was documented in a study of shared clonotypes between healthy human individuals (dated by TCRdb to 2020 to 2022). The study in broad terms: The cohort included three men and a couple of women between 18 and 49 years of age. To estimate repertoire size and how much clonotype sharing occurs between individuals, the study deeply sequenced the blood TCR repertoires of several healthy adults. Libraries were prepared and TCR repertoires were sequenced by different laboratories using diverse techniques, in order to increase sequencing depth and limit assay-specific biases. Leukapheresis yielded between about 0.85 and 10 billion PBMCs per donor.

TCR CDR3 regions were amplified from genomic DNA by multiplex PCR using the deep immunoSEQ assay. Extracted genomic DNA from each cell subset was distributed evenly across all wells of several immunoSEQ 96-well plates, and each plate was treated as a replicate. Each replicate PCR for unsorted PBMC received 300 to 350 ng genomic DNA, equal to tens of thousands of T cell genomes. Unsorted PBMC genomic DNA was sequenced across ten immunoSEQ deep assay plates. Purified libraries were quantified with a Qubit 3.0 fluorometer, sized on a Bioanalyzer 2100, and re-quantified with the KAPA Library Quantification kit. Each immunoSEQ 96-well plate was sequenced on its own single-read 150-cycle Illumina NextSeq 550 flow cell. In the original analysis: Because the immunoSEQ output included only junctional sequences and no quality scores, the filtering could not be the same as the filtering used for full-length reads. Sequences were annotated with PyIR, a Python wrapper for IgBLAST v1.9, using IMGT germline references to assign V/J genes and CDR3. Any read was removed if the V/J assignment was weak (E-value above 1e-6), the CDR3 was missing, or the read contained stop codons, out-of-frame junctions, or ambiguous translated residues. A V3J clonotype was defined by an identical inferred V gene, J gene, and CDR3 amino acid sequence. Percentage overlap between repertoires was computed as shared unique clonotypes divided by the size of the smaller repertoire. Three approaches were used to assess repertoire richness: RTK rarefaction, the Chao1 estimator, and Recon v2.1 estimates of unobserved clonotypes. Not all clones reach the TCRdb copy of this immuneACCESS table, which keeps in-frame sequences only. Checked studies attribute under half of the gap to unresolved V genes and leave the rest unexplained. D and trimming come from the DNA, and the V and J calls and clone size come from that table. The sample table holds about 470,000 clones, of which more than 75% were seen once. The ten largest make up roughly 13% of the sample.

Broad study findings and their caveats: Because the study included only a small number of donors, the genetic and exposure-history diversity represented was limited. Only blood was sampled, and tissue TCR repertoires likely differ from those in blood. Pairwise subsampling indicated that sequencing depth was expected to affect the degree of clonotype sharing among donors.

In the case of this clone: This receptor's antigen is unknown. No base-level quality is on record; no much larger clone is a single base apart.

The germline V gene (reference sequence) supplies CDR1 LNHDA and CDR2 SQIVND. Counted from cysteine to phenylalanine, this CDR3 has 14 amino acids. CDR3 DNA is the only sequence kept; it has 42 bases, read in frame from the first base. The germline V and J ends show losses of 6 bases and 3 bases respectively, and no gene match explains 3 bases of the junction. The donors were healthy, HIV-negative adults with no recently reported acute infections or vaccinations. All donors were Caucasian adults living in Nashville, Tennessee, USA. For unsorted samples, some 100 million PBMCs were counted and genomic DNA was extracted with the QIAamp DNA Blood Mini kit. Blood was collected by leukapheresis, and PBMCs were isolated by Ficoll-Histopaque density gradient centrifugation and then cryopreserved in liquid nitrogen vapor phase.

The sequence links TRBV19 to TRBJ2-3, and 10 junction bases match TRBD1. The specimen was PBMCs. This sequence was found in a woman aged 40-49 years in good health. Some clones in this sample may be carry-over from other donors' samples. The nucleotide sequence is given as TGTGCCAGTAGGACAGGGGGCGGAACAGATACGCAGTATTTT. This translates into CASRTGGGTDTQYF.